This T cell receptor beta chain was identified during a study of blood T cells in healthy people across ages. Trimming stripped 2 bases from V and 14 bases from J, with 17 bases between. Germline V gene lookup returns CDR1 SGHTA and CDR2 FQGNSA. This CDR3 is built from 13 residues. The use of a sample-barcoded 5' primer and a J-beta primer mix characterized a second PCR of 7 to 11 cycles. Using its own MiXCR run on the 5' RACE reads, TCRdb lists one record per CDR3 protein. The table shows approximately 800,000 distinct CDR3 sequences, with 53% occurring only once. The rearrangement links TRBV7-2 to TRBJ2-3; the D is unclear. What was sequenced was blood. The sequence was obtained from a man at least 80 years old in good health. In DNA, the CDR3 is TGTACCAGCAGCTTATTGCTCCACAGATACGCGTATTTT. This gives the protein CTSSLLLHRYAYF. Based on the CDR3 plus reference TRBV7-2 and TRBJ2-3, the full variable domain is GAGVSQSPSNKVTEKGKDVELRCDPISGHTALYWYRQSLGQGLEFLIYFQGNSAPDKSGLPSDRFSAERTGGSVSTLTIQRTQQEDSAVYLCTSSLLLHRYAYFGPGTRLTVL.